These 31 T cell receptor beta chains were sequenced from one sample in a study of vaccination effects on CD4 cells after COVID-19. In the ViraFEST assay, antigen-specific CD4+ clonotypes were identified by expansion after peptide-pool stimulation. Isolating CD4+ T cells followed approximately nine days of culture. TCRdb keeps only in-frame clones here, not all; method: immunoSEQ multiplex PCR. The data show over 55,000 clones, 81% seen once. These receptors' targets are unknown. The sequencing here drew on CD4+ T cells from PBMCs cultured with HCoV-229E spike peptides, taken before COVID-19 vaccination. Receptor source: a human donor who received a COVID-19 vaccine.

This clone was observed a handful of times. The chain couples TRBV28 to TRBJ1-2, with 10 bases fitting TRBD1. The germline V gene encodes CDR1 MDHEN and CDR2 SYDVKM. The CDR3 is made up of 14 amino acids. V shed 3 bases and J 8 bases; nucleotides not matched to a gene: 6. The CDR3 bases are TGTGCCAGCAGTTTGTCGACAGGGGGCGGGGGCTACACCTTC. Protein sequence: CASSLSTGGGGYTF.

This chain joins TRBV7-8 and TRBJ2-7; TRBD1 matches at 7 bases. After removal of 0 bases from V and 4 bases from J, the junction contained 6 bases not matched to a gene. The germline CDR1 and CDR2 sequences are SGHVS and FQNEAQ. The CDR3 loop spans 15 amino acids. In DNA form, the CDR3 reads TGTGCCAGCAGCTTAGCGGTAAGGGGGCCTTACGAGCAGTACGTC. Protein product: CASSLAVRGPYEQYV.

The chain has TRBV5-1 and TRBJ2-6; perhaps TRBD1 as D (6 bases). Looked up from germline, CDR1 is SGHRS and CDR2 is YFSETQ. The CDR3 has 16 amino acids. The V and J ends lost 4 bases and 0 bases respectively, with 11 bases between them. The CDR3 reads CASSLTGTSGANVLTF. The DNA of the CDR3 is TGCGCCAGCAGCCTGACAGGCACCTCTGGGGCCAACGTCCTGACTTTC.

The V gene is TRBV5-8, the J gene TRBJ1-6, with D perhaps matching TRBD1 (6 bases). CDR1 and CDR2 (germline): SGHTS, YDEGEE. This CDR3 region has 15 residues. Trimming cost V 4 bases and J 5 bases, with 13 bases left between them. CDR3 protein: CASSPGTWNNSPLHF. The CDR3 nucleotides read TGTGCCAGCAGCCCCGGGACATGGAATAATTCACCCCTCCACTTT.

This clone is a singleton in its sample. J is TRBJ2-1 and V is TRBV6-1; D tentatively reads TRBD1 or TRBD2 (6 bases each). The length of the CDR3 is 14 residues. Germline V gene sequence: CDR1 MNHNS, CDR2 SASEGT. V was pared by 2 bases and J by 9 bases, with 14 bases between. The CDR3 spells CASSEMGAGGEQFF. For the CDR3, the DNA is TGTGCCAGCAGTGAAATGGGGGCCGGGGGTGAGCAGTTCTTC.

V gene TRBV4-1 combines with J gene TRBJ2-7; 8 bases are shared with TRBD1. Germline lookup yields CDR1 MGHRA and CDR2 YSYEKL. CDR3 length equals 14 residues. Unmatched junction bases numbered 11, after V lost 4 bases and J lost 9 bases. This chain's CDR3 is CASSPTTGQGRQYV. The CDR3 bases are TGCGCCAGCAGCCCGACTACCGGACAGGGCAGGCAGTACGTC.

The CDR3 is CASSSTGASFSNQPQHF. CDR3 DNA: TGTGCCAGCAGCTCGACAGGGGCCTCATTTAGCAATCAGCCCCAGCATTTT. The chain couples TRBV7-2 to TRBJ1-5; TRBD1 aligns across 8 bases. The CDR3 covers 17 residues. V trimming: 4 bases; J trimming: 0 bases; junction bases outside the gene matches: 8. CDR1 is SGHTA, CDR2 FQGNSA, per germline.

CDR3 bases: TGTGCCAGCAGCGGTTCCCGGGACGGGAACACCGGGGAGCTGTTTTTT. It translates to CASSGSRDGNTGELFF. The J gene is TRBJ2-2, the V gene TRBV11-3; D could derive from TRBD1 or TRBD2 (5 bases each). The CDR3 spans 16 residues. Trimming took off 5 bases at V and 1 base at J, with 14 bases between the two ends. Germline lookup yields CDR1 SGHNT and CDR2 YENEEA. The variable domain in full, with the rest retrieved from reference TRBV11-3 and TRBJ2-2, is EAGVVQSPRYKIIEKKQPVAFWCNPISGHNTLYWYLQNLGQGPELLIRYENEEAVDDSQLPKDRFSAERLKGVDSTLKIQPAELGDSAVYLCASSGSRDGNTGELFFGEGSRLTVL.

This clone was recorded a few times. The V and J genes are TRBV9 and TRBJ2-3, with a possible D match to TRBD2 (6 bases). V was clipped by 3 bases and J by 4 bases, with 12 bases between them. Germline V gene lookup returns CDR1 SGDLS and CDR2 YYNGEE. The CDR3 totals 14 residues. Here the CDR3 reads CASSARLGADTQYF. The DNA for the CDR3 is TGTGCCAGCAGCGCGAGACTAGGCGCAGATACGCAGTATTTT.

The chain links TRBV5-8 to TRBJ2-6; TRBD1 might be the D (5 bases). V dropped 4 bases and J dropped 4 bases, with 12 bases sitting between them. This CDR3 comprises 15 residues. Germline V gives CDR1 SGHTS, CDR2 YDEGEE. CDR3 residues: CASSPRAYGANVLTF. In DNA form, the CDR3 reads TGTGCCAGCAGCCCCAGGGCGTACGGGGCCAACGTCCTGACTTTC.

This clone was observed a few times. The gene calls are TRBV6-5 and TRBJ2-3; D remains unclear. The CDR3 covers 13 residues. Germline V lookup: CDR1 MNHEY, CDR2 SVGAGI. Trimming shortened V by 6 bases and J by 0 bases, and 7 bases separated the two germline ends. In DNA, the CDR3 is TGTGCCAGCAGACGGGTCAGCACAGATACGCAGTATTTT. This gives the protein CASRRVSTDTQYF.

This CDR3 reads CATSEADSENEKLFF. CDR3 nucleotide sequence: TGTGCCACCAGTGAGGCCGACAGTGAGAATGAAAAACTGTTTTTT. The chain recombines TRBV24-1 with TRBJ1-4, with a possible D match to TRBD1 (5 bases). This CDR3 spans 15 amino acids. The V end was cut by 4 bases, the J end by 5 bases, with 13 bases between. Germline loops: CDR1 KGHDR, CDR2 SFDVKD.

This clone was found once. The rearrangement joins TRBV28 to TRBJ1-2; TRBD1 matches at 9 bases. The CDR3 covers 17 residues. Germline V CDR1 and CDR2: MDHEN, SYDVKM. V lost 7 bases and J lost 0; bases outside the gene matches: 12. DNA for the CDR3: TGTGCCAGCATTGAGGGAGGGACAGGGTTTTCTAACTATGGCTACACCTTC. Its protein product is CASIEGGTGFSNYGYTF.

The chain employs TRBV6-5 and TRBJ2-1; TRBD1 aligns across 7 bases. Germline loops: CDR1 MNHEY, CDR2 SVGAGI. This CDR3 is 15 amino acids long. V gave up 5 bases and J gave up 7 bases; unmatched junction bases: 11. The CDR3 protein is CASSRGGANGNEQFF. For the CDR3, the DNA is TGTGCCAGCAGTCGAGGGGGCGCTAACGGAAATGAGCAGTTCTTC.

This clone appeared a few times. The V call is TRBV2, the J call TRBJ2-3; D might be TRBD2 (6 bases). Germline CDR1 is SNHLY and CDR2 is FYNNEI. V dropped 7 bases and J dropped 7 bases, with 9 bases sitting between them. This CDR3 contains 11 residues. CDR3 amino acids: CASTGGNTQYF. The CDR3 DNA reads TGTGCCAGCACCGGGGGAAATACGCAGTATTTT.

This sequence joins TRBV5-1 and TRBJ2-5; D is perhaps TRBD1 (7 bases). V was cut by 0 bases and J by 4 bases, with 16 bases left in between. Germline-derived CDR1 and CDR2 are SGHRS and YFSETQ. The CDR3 spans 16 residues. The CDR3 DNA follows: TGCGCCAGCAGCTTGGCTCCTCCAGGGGGAGGAGAGACCCAGTACTTC. This sequence encodes CASSLAPPGGGETQYF.

The J gene is TRBJ2-1, the V gene TRBV15; 12 positions agree with TRBD2. The CDR3 sequence is 17 residues long. Germline-derived CDR1 and CDR2 are LNHNV and YYDKDF (reference sequence). V lost 7 bases, J lost 0 bases, and 7 bases stayed unmatched. CDR3 region: CATKGTSGLSSYNEQFF. The CDR3 DNA sequence: TGTGCCACCAAGGGGACTAGCGGGTTAAGCTCCTACAATGAGCAGTTCTTC. The variable domain in full, with the rest retrieved from reference TRBV15 and TRBJ2-1, is DAMVIQNPRYQVTQFGKPVTLSCSQTLNHNVMYWYQQKSSQAPKLLFHYYDKDFNNEADTPDNFQSRRPNTSFCFLDIRSPGLGDTAMYLCATKGTSGLSSYNEQFFGPGTRLTVL.

The sample holds one count of this clone. The chain joins TRBV28 to TRBJ2-5, with D maybe TRBD1 (7 bases). This CDR3 spans 17 amino acids. V was shortened by 6 bases and J by 4 bases, with 24 bases between the two germline ends. Germline loops: CDR1 MDHEN, CDR2 SYDVKM. For the CDR3, the DNA is TGTGCCAGCAGCACACCAATACAGGGGAGGCTTGGAGAGACCCAGTACTTC. This sequence encodes CASSTPIQGRLGETQYF.

This chain links TRBV6-1 with TRBJ2-6; D unclear. The CDR3 length is 17 residues. Germline CDR1 reads MNHNS; CDR2 reads SASEGT. V gave up 4 bases and J gave up 0 bases, with 13 bases separating them. CDR3 sequence reads: CASSAGSLTSGANVLTF. CDR3 DNA sequence: TGTGCCAGCAGTGCGGGTAGCCTCACCTCTGGGGCCAACGTCCTGACTTTC.

V usage is TRBV2 and J usage is TRBJ1-6, with D possibly being TRBD1 (6 bases). The CDR3 runs to 14 residues. Per germline, CDR1 SNHLY and CDR2 FYNNEI. The V end was cut by 6 bases, the J end by 5 bases, with 11 bases between. This chain's CDR3 is CASRDRLDNSPLHF. The CDR3 coding sequence is TGTGCCAGCAGGGACAGACTGGATAATTCACCCCTCCACTTT.

V usage is TRBV27 and J usage is TRBJ1-4; no firm D call. V was clipped by 6 bases and J by 3 bases, with 14 bases between them. Germline V gene lookup returns CDR1 MNHEY and CDR2 SMNVEV (reference sequence). The CDR3 covers 15 residues. The CDR3 sequence is CASSPSGGPNEKLFF. CDR3 nucleotides: TGTGCCAGCAGCCCCTCAGGAGGGCCTAATGAAAAACTGTTTTTT.

The gene calls are TRBV21-1 and TRBJ2-7. TRBV21-1 is a known pseudogene. There are 15 residues in the CDR3. The CDR3 DNA reads TGTGCCAGCCCCGCCATGAGGCAAGGGTTGAGGGAGCAGTACGTC. It translates to CASPAMRQGLREQYV.

This sequence joins TRBV2 and TRBJ2-2; 11 positions match TRBD1. Germline CDR1 and CDR2: SNHLY and FYNNEI. V lost 6 bases, J lost 6 bases, and 6 bases stayed unmatched. CDR3 length: 15 amino acids. The DNA of the CDR3 is TGTGCCAGCAGGCTTCCGGGACAGGGGGCCGGGGAGCTGTTTTTT. It encodes CASRLPGQGAGELFF.

V and J are TRBV6-6 and TRBJ1-5; D gene uncertain. V lost 0 bases and J 5 bases, leaving 14 bases between the germline ends. Germline assignment: CDR1 MNHNY and CDR2 SVGAGI (reference sequence). The CDR3 runs 16 residues. CDR3 amino acids: CASSYSGRSTDQPQHF. The CDR3 DNA reads TGTGCCAGCAGTTACTCGGGCCGGAGTACAGATCAGCCCCAGCATTTT.

Written as DNA, the CDR3 is TGTGCCAGCAGACTCTCCAGCACAGATACGCAGTATTTT. This sequence encodes CASRLSSTDTQYF. The chain employs TRBV27 and TRBJ2-3; D gene unclear. CDR3 length equals 13 residues. Germline V gene sequence: CDR1 MNHEY, CDR2 SMNVEV (reference sequence). V was trimmed by 6 bases and J by 0 bases, leaving 7 bases between them.

The genes are TRBV7-8 and TRBJ1-1; D is uncertain. This CDR3 region has 13 residues. Germline values: CDR1 SGHVS, CDR2 FQNEAQ. Between the trimmed V and J ends, which lost 2 bases and 1 base, there was a span of 5 bases. CDR3 sequence: CASSLQQNTEAFF. CDR3 DNA: TGTGCCAGCAGCTTACAACAGAACACTGAAGCTTTCTTT.

V is TRBV10-3 and J is TRBJ2-5; D perhaps matches TRBD1 (6 bases). CDR3 length: 15 residues. The V end lost 4 bases, the J end lost 2 bases, and 14 bases lay between the germline ends. Germline V CDR1 and CDR2: ENHRY, SYGVKD. CDR3 protein: CAISVLGQTQETQYF. The CDR3 coding sequence is TGTGCCATCAGTGTTCTCGGACAGACACAAGAGACCCAGTACTTC.

This chain connects TRBV19 to TRBJ1-6, with D unclear. Germline CDR1 is LNHDA and CDR2 is SQIVND (reference sequence). There are 15 residues in the CDR3. The V and J ends lost 0 bases and 7 bases respectively, with 10 bases between them. The CDR3 loop reads CASSIERGGNSPLHF. The CDR3 nucleotides are TGTGCCAGTAGTATAGAACGGGGAGGAAATTCACCCCTCCACTTT. Variable domain in full (rest from reference TRBV19 and TRBJ1-6): DGGITQSPKYLFRKEGQNVTLSCEQNLNHDAMYWYRQDPGQGLRLIYYSQIVNDFQKGDIAEGYSVSREKKESFPLTVTSAQKNPTAFYLCASSIERGGNSPLHFGNGTRLTVT.

This clone occurred once. V usage is TRBV4-1 and J usage is TRBJ1-1; D is ambiguous. Trimming cost V 1 base and J 1 base, with 7 bases left between them. The CDR3 runs 14 residues. Germline CDR1 and CDR2: MGHRA and YSYEKL. This chain's CDR3 is CASSQGIQNTEAFF. CDR3 nucleotide sequence: TGCGCCAGCAGCCAAGGGATACAGAACACTGAAGCTTTCTTT.

This chain joins TRBV5-1 and TRBJ1-1, with D possibly being TRBD1 (5 bases). The CDR3 is made up of 15 amino acids. Germline CDR1 and CDR2: SGHRS and YFSETQ. Trimming shortened V by 7 bases and J by 7 bases, and 23 bases separated the two germline ends. The CDR3 coding sequence is TGCGCCAGCCGCCTCTTGGGAACGGGACGGAATGAAGCTTTCTTT. This gives the protein CASRLLGTGRNEAFF.

The rearrangement links TRBV6-5 to TRBJ2-5; 7 positions agree with TRBD2. The junction had 7 bases not matched to a gene; V was cut back by 7 bases and J by 5 bases. This CDR3 is built from 13 residues. Germline loops: CDR1 MNHEY, CDR2 SVGAGI. In DNA form, the CDR3 reads TGTGCCAGCAACCGGGGGGTAGACGAGACCCAGTACTTC. Translation: CASNRGVDETQYF.